This T cell receptor (beta chain) was captured in a study of CXCR3-negative and CXCR3-positive naive CD8 T cells. Study-wide results and caveats: Naive cells that were CXCR3-positive had more hydrophobic TRB CDR3s (compared with CXCR3-negative naive cells). Comparably high diversity was seen in both naive subsets, and much lower diversity in memory CD8+ cells.

This CDR3 is 15 amino acids long. Germline-derived CDR1 and CDR2 are SEHNR and FQNEAQ (reference sequence). It was by 5' RACE with UMI labels that the TRB cDNA libraries were prepared. Using the 5' RACE reads, TCRdb records one entry per CDR3 protein without DNA. The data show 150,000 or so distinct CDR3 sequences, and the top ten clones hold approximately 0.51%. Details on this clonotype: Its antigen is currently unknown.

V and J are TRBV7-9 and TRBJ2-2; TCRdb's D call of TRBD2 is untestable without DNA. The clonotype was recovered from a human donor in good health. Some clones in this sample may be carry-over from other donors' samples. Input material: naive CXCR3- CD8+ T cells from blood. This sample's subset: CD45RO-CCR7+CD27+CD95- naive CD8+ T cells lacking CXCR3 (TNR3-). Here the CDR3 reads CASAGGDLNTGELFF. Using reference TRBV7-9 and TRBJ2-2 for the parts outside the CDR3, the full variable domain is DTGVSQNPRHKITKRGQNVTFRCDPISEHNRLYWYRQTLGQGPEFLTYFQNEAQLEKSRLLSDRFSAERPKGSFSTLEIQRTEQGDSAMYLCASAGGDLNTGELFFGEGSRLTVL.